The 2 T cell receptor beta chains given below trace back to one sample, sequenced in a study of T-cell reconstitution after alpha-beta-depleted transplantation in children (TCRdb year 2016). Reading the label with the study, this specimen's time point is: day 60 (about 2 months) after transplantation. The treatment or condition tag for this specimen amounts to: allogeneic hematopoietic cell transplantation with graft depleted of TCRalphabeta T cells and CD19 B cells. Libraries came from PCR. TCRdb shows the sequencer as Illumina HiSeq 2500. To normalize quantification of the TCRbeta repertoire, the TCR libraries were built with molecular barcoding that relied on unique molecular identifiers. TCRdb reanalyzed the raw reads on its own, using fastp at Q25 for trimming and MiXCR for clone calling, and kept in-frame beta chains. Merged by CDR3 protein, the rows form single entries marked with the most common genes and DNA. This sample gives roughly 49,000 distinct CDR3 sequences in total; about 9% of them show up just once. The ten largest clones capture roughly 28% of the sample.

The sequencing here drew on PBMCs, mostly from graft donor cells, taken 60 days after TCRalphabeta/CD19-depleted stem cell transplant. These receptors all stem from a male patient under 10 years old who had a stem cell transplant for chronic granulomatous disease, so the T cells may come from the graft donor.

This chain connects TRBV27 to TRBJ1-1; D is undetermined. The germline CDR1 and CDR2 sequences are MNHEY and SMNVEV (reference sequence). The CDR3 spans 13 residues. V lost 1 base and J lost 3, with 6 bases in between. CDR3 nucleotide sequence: TGTGCCAGCAGTTTATTTTGGGACACTGAAGCTTTCTTT. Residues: CASSLFWDTEAFF.

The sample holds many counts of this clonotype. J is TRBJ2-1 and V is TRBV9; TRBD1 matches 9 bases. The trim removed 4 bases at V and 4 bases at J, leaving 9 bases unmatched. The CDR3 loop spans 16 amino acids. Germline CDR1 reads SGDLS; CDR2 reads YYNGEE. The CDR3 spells CASSLLDRGGYNEQFF. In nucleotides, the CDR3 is TGTGCCAGCAGCCTCCTAGACAGGGGGGGATACAATGAGCAGTTCTTC.